This TCR beta chain was observed in a study of OX40 agonist ivuxolimab in advanced cancers. A word on this clone: Its matching antigen is unknown.

With autoimmune disease history or systemic immunosuppression, patients were excluded. Blood sampling was done at baseline, cycle 4 day 1, and cycle 7 day 1. Study-level results: Partly responding patients at 0.1-3.0 mg/kg showed some of the smallest clonal expansion.

Measured with immunoSEQ multiplex PCR; TCRdb has only the in-frame clones, and not every one. The data contain 67,000 or so clones, over 80% of them singletons. V was clipped by 4 bases and J by 0 bases; unmatched bases: 4. The germline gives CDR1 SGHNT, CDR2 YYREEE (reference sequence). The CDR3 totals 15 residues. This TCR was recovered from an adult with an advanced solid tumor such as melanoma, head and neck, liver or kidney cancer. The sample was CD4+ or CD8+ T cells sorted from blood, taken in a trial of the OX40 agonist ivuxolimab. The V call is TRBV5-4, the J call TRBJ2-1; TRBD1 agrees at 7 bases. The CDR3 region is CASSPDRSSYNEQFF. Written as DNA, the CDR3 is TGTGCCAGCAGCCCGGACAGGAGCTCCTACAATGAGCAGTTCTTC.